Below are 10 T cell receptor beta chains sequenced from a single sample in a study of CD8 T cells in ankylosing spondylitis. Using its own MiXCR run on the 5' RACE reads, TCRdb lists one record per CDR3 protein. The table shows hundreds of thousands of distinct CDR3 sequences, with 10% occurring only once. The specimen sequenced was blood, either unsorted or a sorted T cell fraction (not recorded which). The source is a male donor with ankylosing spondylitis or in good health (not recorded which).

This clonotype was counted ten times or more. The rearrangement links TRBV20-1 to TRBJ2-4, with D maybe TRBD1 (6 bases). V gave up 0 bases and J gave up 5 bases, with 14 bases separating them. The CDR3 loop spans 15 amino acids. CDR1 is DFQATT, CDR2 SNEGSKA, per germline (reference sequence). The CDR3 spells CSARDMRGSENIQYF. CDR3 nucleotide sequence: TGCAGTGCTAGAGATATGAGGGGGAGTGAAAACATTCAGTACTTC.

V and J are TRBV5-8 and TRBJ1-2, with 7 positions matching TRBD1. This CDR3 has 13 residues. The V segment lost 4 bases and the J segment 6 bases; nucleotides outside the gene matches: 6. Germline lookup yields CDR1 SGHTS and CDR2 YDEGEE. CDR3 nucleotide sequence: TGTGCCAGCAGCCGGGGACAGAGGCATGGCTACACCTTC. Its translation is CASSRGQRHGYTF.

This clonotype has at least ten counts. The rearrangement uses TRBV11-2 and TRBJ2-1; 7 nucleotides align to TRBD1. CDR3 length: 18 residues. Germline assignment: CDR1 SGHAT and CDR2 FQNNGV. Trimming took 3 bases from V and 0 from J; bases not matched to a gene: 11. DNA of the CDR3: TGTGCCAGCAGCTTTCGGTTGACAGGGCGAGCCTCCTACAATGAGCAGTTCTTC. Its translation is CASSFRLTGRASYNEQFF.

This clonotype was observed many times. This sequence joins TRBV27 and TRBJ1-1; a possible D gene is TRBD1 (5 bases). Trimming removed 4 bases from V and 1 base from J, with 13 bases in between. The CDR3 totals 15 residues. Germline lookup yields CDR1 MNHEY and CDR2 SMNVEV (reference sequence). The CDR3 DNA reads TGTGCCAGCAGTTACCTATGGGGGGAGAACACTGAAGCTTTCTTT. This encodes CASSYLWGENTEAFF.

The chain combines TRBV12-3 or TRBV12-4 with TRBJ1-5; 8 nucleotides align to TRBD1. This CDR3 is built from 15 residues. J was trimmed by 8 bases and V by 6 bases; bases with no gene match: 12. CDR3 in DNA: TGTGCCAGCAGCTTCGAGGACAGGGCTAGGGAGCCCCAGCATTTT. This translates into CASSFEDRAREPQHF.

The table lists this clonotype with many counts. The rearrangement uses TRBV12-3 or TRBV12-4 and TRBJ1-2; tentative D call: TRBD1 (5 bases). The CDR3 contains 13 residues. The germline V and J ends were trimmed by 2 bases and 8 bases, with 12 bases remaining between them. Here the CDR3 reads CASSLRGSPGYTF. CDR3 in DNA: TGTGCCAGCAGTTTAAGGGGTTCTCCGGGCTACACCTTC.

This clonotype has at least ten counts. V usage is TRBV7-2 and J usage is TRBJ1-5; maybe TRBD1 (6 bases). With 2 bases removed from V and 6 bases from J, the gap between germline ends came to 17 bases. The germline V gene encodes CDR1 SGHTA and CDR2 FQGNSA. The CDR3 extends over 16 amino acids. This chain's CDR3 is CASSLILGGAGQPQHF. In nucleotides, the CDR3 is TGTGCCAGCAGCTTAATCCTAGGGGGGGCTGGTCAGCCCCAGCATTTT.

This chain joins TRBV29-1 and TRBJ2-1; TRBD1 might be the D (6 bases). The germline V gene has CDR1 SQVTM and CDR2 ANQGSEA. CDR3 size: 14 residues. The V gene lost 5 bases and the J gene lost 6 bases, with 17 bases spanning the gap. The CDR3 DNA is TGCAGCGTTCAAACCGGGACAACGGTCAATGAGCAGTTCTTC. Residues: CSVQTGTTVNEQFF.

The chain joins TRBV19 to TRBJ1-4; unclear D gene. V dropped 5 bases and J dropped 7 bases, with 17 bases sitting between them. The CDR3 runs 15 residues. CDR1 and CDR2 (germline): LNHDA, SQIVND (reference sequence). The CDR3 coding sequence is TGTGCCAGTAGTTCCTTGGTGCGGCGGGCTGAAAAACTGTTTTTT. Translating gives CASSSLVRRAEKLFF.

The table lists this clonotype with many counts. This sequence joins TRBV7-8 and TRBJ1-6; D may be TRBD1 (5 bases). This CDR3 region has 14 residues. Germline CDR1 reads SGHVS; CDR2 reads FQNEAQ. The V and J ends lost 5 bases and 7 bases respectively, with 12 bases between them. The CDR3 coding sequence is TGTGCCAGCAGCCCCCAAGGGGAAAATTCACCCCTCCACTTT. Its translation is CASSPQGENSPLHF.